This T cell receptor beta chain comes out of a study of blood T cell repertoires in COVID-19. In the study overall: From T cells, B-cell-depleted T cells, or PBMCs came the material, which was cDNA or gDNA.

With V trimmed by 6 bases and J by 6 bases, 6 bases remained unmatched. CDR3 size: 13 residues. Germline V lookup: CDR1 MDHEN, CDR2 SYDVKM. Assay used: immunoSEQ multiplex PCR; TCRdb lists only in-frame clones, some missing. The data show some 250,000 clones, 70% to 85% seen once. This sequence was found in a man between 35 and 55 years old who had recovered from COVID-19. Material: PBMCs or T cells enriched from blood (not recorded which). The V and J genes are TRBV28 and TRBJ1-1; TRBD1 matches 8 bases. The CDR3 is CASRVRGRPEAFF. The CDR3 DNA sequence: TGTGCCAGCAGGGTCAGGGGGCGGCCTGAAGCTTTCTTT.